This TCR beta chain was documented in a study of shared clonotypes between healthy human individuals. Findings and limits, study-wide: Since donors were few, the genetic and exposure-history diversity represented was limited.

Several immunoSEQ 96-well plates shared each subset's DNA, each plate a replicate. TCRdb keeps only in-frame clones here, not all; method: immunoSEQ multiplex PCR. The sample lists some 530,000 clones, roughly 80% occurring once. The germline CDR1 and CDR2 sequences are MNHEY and SMNVEV (reference sequence). The CDR3 is made up of 13 amino acids. V was clipped by 6 bases and J by 5 bases, with 13 bases between them. Of note for this clone: What it recognizes is unknown.

Sequenced material: PBMCs. The chain is built from TRBV27 and TRBJ2-5; possibly TRBD1 for D (6 bases). The TCR sequence derives from a woman in her 40s in good health. Some clones in this sample may be carry-over from other donors' samples. This CDR3 reads CASRSSGQETQYF. The CDR3 DNA sequence: TGTGCCAGCAGGTCAAGCGGACAGGAGACCCAGTACTTC.